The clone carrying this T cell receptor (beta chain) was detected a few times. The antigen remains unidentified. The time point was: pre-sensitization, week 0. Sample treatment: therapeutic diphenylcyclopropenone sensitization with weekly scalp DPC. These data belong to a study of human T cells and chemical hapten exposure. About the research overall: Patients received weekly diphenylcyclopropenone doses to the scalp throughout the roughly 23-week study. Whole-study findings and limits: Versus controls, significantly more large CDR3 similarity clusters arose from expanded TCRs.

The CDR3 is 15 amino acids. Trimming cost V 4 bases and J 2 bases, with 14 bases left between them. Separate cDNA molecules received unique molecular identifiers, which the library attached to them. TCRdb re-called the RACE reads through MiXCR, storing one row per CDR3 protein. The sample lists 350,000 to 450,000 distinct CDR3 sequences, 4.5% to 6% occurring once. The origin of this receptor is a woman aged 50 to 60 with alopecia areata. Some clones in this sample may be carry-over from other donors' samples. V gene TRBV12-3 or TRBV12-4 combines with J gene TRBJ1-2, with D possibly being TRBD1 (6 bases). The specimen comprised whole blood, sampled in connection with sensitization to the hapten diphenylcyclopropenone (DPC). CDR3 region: CASSSYSTGNYGYTF. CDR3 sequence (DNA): TGTGCCAGCAGTTCCTACAGCACAGGGAACTATGGCTACACCTTC.